The source of this T cell receptor (beta chain) is a study of neoadjuvant anti-PD-1 for oral cavity cancer. As for the study in general: Patients without progression got a fourth dose around day 43.

Time point reported: after neoadjuvant nivolumab, at surgical resection. Profiled with immunoSEQ multiplex PCR; TCRdb holds only in-frame clones, not every one. The sample has about 23,000 clones; more than 40% are singletons. The material was tumor tissue, obtained after nivolumab (anti-PD-1) treatment. The TCR was taken from a person aged 40 to 85 with oral cavity squamous cell carcinoma.

The CDR3 nucleotides read TGTGCCAGCATCCGGACAGGGTGGGGTGAAAAACTGTTTTTT. Amino acids: CASIRTGWGEKLFF. The V call is TRBV6-6, the J call TRBJ1-4; 8 nucleotides match TRBD1. This CDR3 is built from 14 residues. Looked up from germline, CDR1 is MNHNY and CDR2 is SVGAGI (reference sequence). V trimming: 7 bases; J trimming: 7 bases; junction bases outside the gene matches: 8.